These 10 T cell receptor beta chains were sequenced from one sample in a study of blood T cell repertoires in COVID-19. The repertoire was sequenced with immunoSEQ multiplex PCR; TCRdb's copy has only in-frame clones and lacks some. The table lists approximately 210,000 clones, 81% of them singletons. Material: PBMCs or T cells enriched from blood (not recorded which). These TCRs come from a woman aged 50 to 65 with acute COVID-19.

V is TRBV7-2 and J is TRBJ2-7; D is uncertain. This CDR3 comprises 15 residues. The V end was cut by 3 bases, the J end by 2 bases, with 14 bases between. CDR1 SGHTA and CDR2 FQGNSA come from the germline V gene. The CDR3: CASSFSPIITYEQYF. In DNA, the CDR3 is TGTGCCAGCAGCTTTTCCCCTATTATTACCTACGAGCAGTACTTC.

This clone occurred once. The chain combines TRBV5-3 with TRBJ1-1; the D gene is possibly TRBD1 (5 bases). TRBV5-3 is flagged as an ORF with uncertain function. The ends were cut back, 4 bases at V and 5 bases at J, with 24 bases in the middle. The CDR3 is 17 residues long. In nucleotides, the CDR3 is TGTGCCAGAAGCGCCAGGCGGAAGTATAGGGGTGAAACTGAAGCTTTCTTT. Encoded protein: CARSARRKYRGETEAFF.

The chain carries TRBV7-2 and TRBJ2-5; no firm D call. Germline V gene sequence: CDR1 SGHTA, CDR2 FQGNSA. The CDR3 consists of 12 residues. Trimming took 7 bases from V and 5 from J, leaving 11 bases between them. For the CDR3, the DNA is TGTGCCAGCACCCCATCGCGGGAGACCCAGTACTTC. Its translation is CASTPSRETQYF.

J is TRBJ1-1 and V is TRBV30; tentative D call: TRBD1 (6 bases). Germline V gives CDR1 GTSNPN, CDR2 SVGIG (reference sequence). CDR3 size: 15 residues. V dropped 3 bases and J dropped 1 base, with 15 bases sitting between them. The chain's CDR3 is CAWSVGQFGNTEAFF. The CDR3 DNA reads as TGTGCCTGGAGCGTAGGACAGTTTGGGAACACTGAAGCTTTCTTT.

J is TRBJ2-5 and V is TRBV5-1, with a tentative D call TRBD1 (6 bases). The CDR3 is made up of 15 amino acids. The V end lost 4 bases, the J end lost 4 bases, and 17 bases lay between the germline ends. In germline, CDR1 is SGHRS, CDR2 YFSETQ. The CDR3, as DNA: TGCGCCAGCAGCGATGACACAGGGTTCGTAGAGACCCAGTACTTC. Translation gives CASSDDTGFVETQYF.

The chain couples TRBV3-1 (or the pseudogene TRBV3-2) to TRBJ1-6; D uncertain. The ends were cut back, 2 bases at V and 2 bases at J, with 13 bases in the middle. Germline values: CDR1 LGHDT, CDR2 YNNKEL (reference sequence). The CDR3 is made up of 17 amino acids. This CDR3 reads CASSQPLGQAYNSPLHF. The CDR3 DNA follows: TGTGCCAGCAGCCAACCACTAGGGCAGGCCTATAATTCACCCCTCCACTTT.

The J gene is TRBJ2-2, the V gene TRBV28; the D gene is possibly TRBD2 (7 bases). V dropped 7 bases and J dropped 6 bases, with 21 bases sitting between them. The CDR3 contains 16 residues. Germline CDR1 and CDR2: MDHEN and SYDVKM. The CDR3 region has the DNA TGTGCCAGCAACTCCCCGGGGGGCGGGAGAGCCGGGGAGCTGTTTTTT. It translates to CASNSPGGGRAGELFF.

The chain is built from TRBV4-3 and TRBJ2-7; TRBD2 matches 9 bases. V was pared by 4 bases and J by 0 bases, with 7 bases of the junction left unmatched. The germline V gene has CDR1 LGHNA and CDR2 YSLEER. CDR3 length equals 16 residues. CDR3 bases: TGCGCCAGCAGCCCCACGACTAGCGGCAACTCCTACGAGCAGTACTTC. It codes for CASSPTTSGNSYEQYF.

The CDR3 sequence: CASSSEGTGYGYTF. DNA for the CDR3: TGTGCCAGCAGTTCGGAAGGGACAGGGTATGGCTACACCTTC. The genes are TRBV6-4 and TRBJ1-2; TRBD1 aligns across 9 bases. J gave up 5 bases and V 5 bases, and 6 bases lay outside the gene matches. The germline gives CDR1 MRHNA, CDR2 SNTAGT. This CDR3 contains 14 residues.

The genes are TRBV6-6 and TRBJ2-3; D perhaps matches TRBD2 (5 bases). V lost 0 bases, J lost 0 bases, and 7 bases lay in between. This CDR3 comprises 15 residues. Germline loops: CDR1 MNHNY, CDR2 SVGAGI (reference sequence). The CDR3 DNA reads TGTGCCAGCAGTTACTCTAGCGCCAGCACAGATACGCAGTATTTT. It codes for CASSYSSASTDTQYF.